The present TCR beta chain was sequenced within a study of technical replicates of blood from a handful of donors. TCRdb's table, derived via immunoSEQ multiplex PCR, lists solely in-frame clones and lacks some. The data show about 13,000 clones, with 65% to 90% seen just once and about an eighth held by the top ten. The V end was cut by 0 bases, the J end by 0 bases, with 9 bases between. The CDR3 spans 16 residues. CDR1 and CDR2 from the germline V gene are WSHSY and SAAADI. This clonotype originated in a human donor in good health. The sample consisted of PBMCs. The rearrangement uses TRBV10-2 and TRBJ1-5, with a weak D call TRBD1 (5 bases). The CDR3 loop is CASSESNRGSNQPQHF. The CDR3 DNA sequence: TGCGCCAGCAGTGAGTCGAATAGGGGTAGCAATCAGCCCCAGCATTTT.